The rows below give T cell receptor beta chains drawn from one sample of a study of blood T cell repertoires in COVID-19. The data were produced by immunoSEQ multiplex PCR, yet TCRdb's version contains in-frame clones alone and is incomplete. Here the sample spans 76,000 or so clones, 82% being singletons. The material sequenced was peripheral blood. The receptor set was obtained from a man between 45 and 60 years old with acute or convalescent COVID-19. Each CDR3 is given with its conserved first and last residue. D genes are given only for firm matches. Rows may omit the clone size; those that give it use once, few, many or a size class.

CASSPSRRARETQYF,TGTGCCAGCAGTCCTTCTCGCAGGGCGAGGGAGACCCAGTACTTC,TRBV25-1,TRBJ2-5,.,few
CASSLTGTGFEQYF,TGTGCCAGCAGCTTAACCGGGACAGGGTTCGAGCAGTACTTC,TRBV3-1/TRBV3-2,TRBJ2-7,TRBD1,.
CASSSSLNYGYTF,TGTGCCAGCAGTTCCTCTCTTAACTATGGCTACACCTTC,TRBV28,TRBJ1-2,.,.
CATSERDRVGTDTQYF,TGTGCCACCAGTGAAAGGGACAGGGTTGGCACAGATACGCAGTATTTT,TRBV24-1,TRBJ2-3,TRBD1,.
CASSSFRTSSYNEQFF,TGTGCCAGCAGTTCTTTTCGGACTAGCTCCTACAATGAGCAGTTCTTC,TRBV13,TRBJ2-1,TRBD2,.
CASSPATDTQYF,TGTGCCAGCAGCCCCGCGACAGATACGCAGTATTTT,TRBV7-9,TRBJ2-3,.,once
CASSRSTSGSTDTQYF,TGTGCCAGCTCACGTTCCACTAGCGGAAGCACAGATACGCAGTATTTT,TRBV18,TRBJ2-3,TRBD2,.
CASSPRSSEASGYTF,TGCGCCAGCAGCCCGCGGAGTTCCGAGGCGTCGGGCTACACCTTC,TRBV5-1,TRBJ1-2,.,.
CASSLAGHQNTEAFF,TGTGCCAGCAGCTTAGCGGGACACCAGAACACTGAAGCTTTCTTT,TRBV7-8,TRBJ1-1,.,.
CASSRRQGASGYGYTF,TGTGCCAGCAGCCGCCGACAGGGGGCGAGTGGATATGGCTACACCTTC,TRBV9,TRBJ1-2,TRBD1,.
CASGDSGSDTQYF,TGTGCTAGTGGGGATAGCGGGAGTGATACGCAGTATTTT,TRBV12-5,TRBJ2-3,TRBD2,.
CASSETRWASPLHF,TGTGCCAGCAGTGAAACCAGGTGGGCTTCACCCCTCCACTTT,TRBV2,TRBJ1-6,.,.
CASSPKGGDREKEQFF,TGTGCCAGCAGCCCAAAAGGCGGGGACAGGGAAAAAGAGCAGTTCTTC,TRBV7-3,TRBJ2-1,TRBD1,.
CASSSQETQYF,TGCGCCAGCAGCTCGCAAGAGACCCAGTACTTC,TRBV5-1,TRBJ2-5,.,.
CASSQEGDRAYNEQFF,TGTGCCAGCAGCCAAGAAGGAGACAGGGCGTACAATGAGCAGTTCTTC,TRBV4-2,TRBJ2-1,TRBD1,.
CASSKRDRDGRSEAFF,TGTGCCAGCAGTAAACGGGACAGGGACGGGAGGTCTGAAGCTTTCTTT,TRBV27,TRBJ1-1,TRBD1,once
CASSRTGDWYTEAFF,TGTGCCAGCAGCCGTACAGGGGATTGGTACACTGAAGCTTTCTTT,TRBV6-5,TRBJ1-1,TRBD1,.
CASSLSRQGGQPQHF,TGTGCCAGCAGCTTATCCAGACAGGGCGGCCAGCCCCAGCATTTT,TRBV16,TRBJ1-5,TRBD1,.
CSAPQTDTQYF,TGCAGTGCCCCGCAGACAGATACGCAGTATTTT,TRBV20-1,TRBJ2-3,.,few
CASSFTGGGQFF,TGTGCCAGCAGCTTTACGGGAGGAGGGCAGTTCTTC,TRBV5-6,TRBJ2-1,TRBD2,.
CASSPGRTSLNNEQFF,TGTGCCAGCAGTCCGGGCAGGACTAGCCTAAACAATGAGCAGTTCTTC,TRBV7-6,TRBJ2-1,TRBD2,.
CASSRYILGDEQYF,TGTGCCAGCAGCCGTTATATATTAGGGGACGAGCAGTACTTC,TRBV11-2,TRBJ2-7,.,.